The present entry profiles one T cell receptor beta chain with its context. Its antigen is still unknown. V was shortened by 3 bases and J by 2 bases, with 14 bases between the two germline ends. Germline V CDR1 and CDR2: SGDLS, YYNGEE. This CDR3 is 15 amino acids long. This specimen belongs to a study of T cells in localized non-small cell lung cancer. Study-level results: For the top 100 tumor clones, a median about 62 also appeared in adjacent lung. Heterogeneity is still possible, as just one tumor region was sequenced. Peak T cell clonality was found in uninvolved adjacent lung, exceeding tumor.

Assay used: immunoSEQ multiplex PCR; TCRdb lists only in-frame clones, some missing. The sample consists of over 55,000 clones, around 90% of them appearing once. The chain carries TRBV9 and TRBJ1-1; D may be TRBD1 (6 bases). The source material was peripheral blood, sampled before any cancer treatment. The receptor comes from a woman aged 40-69 years with stage I lung adenocarcinoma. CDR3 coding DNA: TGTGCCAGCAGCGGACGTTCGGGGGCTAACACTGAAGCTTTCTTT. This codes for CASSGRSGANTEAFF.